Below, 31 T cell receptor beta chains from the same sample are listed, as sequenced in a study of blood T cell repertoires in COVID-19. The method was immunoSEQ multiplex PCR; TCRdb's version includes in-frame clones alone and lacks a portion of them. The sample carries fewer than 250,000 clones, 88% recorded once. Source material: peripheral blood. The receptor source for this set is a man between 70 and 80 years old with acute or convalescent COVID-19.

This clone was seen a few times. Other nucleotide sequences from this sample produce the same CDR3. CDR3 residues: CASRTGGSETQYF. The CDR3 nucleotides are TGTGCCAGCAGAACAGGGGGATCAGAGACCCAGTACTTC. The chain combines TRBV6-5 with TRBJ2-5, with 8 bases matching TRBD1. The CDR3 runs 13 residues. Germline-derived CDR1 and CDR2 are MNHEY and SVGAGI. V lost 6 bases to trimming and J lost 4 bases; unmatched junction nucleotides: 4.

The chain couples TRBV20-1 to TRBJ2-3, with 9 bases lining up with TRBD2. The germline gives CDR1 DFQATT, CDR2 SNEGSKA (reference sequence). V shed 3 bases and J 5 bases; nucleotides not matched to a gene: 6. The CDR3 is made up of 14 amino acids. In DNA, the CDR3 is TGCAGTGCTAGTCAAGCGGGAGGACGAGATACGCAGTATTTT. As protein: CSASQAGGRDTQYF.

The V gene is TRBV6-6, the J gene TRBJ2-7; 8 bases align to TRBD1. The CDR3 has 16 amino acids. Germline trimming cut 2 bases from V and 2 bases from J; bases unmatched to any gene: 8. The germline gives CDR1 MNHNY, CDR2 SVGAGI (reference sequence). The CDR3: CASSYELRTGTYEQYF. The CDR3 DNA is TGTGCCAGCAGTTACGAGTTGAGGACAGGGACCTACGAGCAGTACTTC.

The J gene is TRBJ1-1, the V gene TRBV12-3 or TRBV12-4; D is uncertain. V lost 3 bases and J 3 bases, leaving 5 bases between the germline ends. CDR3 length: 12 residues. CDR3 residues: CASSLRDTEAFF. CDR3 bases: TGTGCCAGCAGTTTGCGGGACACTGAAGCTTTCTTT.

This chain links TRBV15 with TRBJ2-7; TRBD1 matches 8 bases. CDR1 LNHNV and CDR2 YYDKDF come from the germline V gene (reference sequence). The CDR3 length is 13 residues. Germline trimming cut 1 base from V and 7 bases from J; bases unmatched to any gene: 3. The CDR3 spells CATSRGTGREQYF. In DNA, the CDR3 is TGTGCCACCAGCAGAGGGACAGGGCGTGAGCAGTACTTC.

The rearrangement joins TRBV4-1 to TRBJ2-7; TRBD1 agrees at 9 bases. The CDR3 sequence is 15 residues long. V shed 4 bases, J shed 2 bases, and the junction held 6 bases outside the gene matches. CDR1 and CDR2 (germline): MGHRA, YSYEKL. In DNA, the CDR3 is TGCGCCAGCAGCCCTGGGGACAGGGAACCCTACGAGCAGTACTTC. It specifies CASSPGDREPYEQYF.

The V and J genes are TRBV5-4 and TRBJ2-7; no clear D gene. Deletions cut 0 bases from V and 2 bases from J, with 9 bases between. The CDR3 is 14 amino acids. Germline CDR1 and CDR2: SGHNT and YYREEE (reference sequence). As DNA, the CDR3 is TGTGCCAGCAGCTTGGAGTCTGGAGCCTACGAGCAGTACTTC. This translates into CASSLESGAYEQYF.

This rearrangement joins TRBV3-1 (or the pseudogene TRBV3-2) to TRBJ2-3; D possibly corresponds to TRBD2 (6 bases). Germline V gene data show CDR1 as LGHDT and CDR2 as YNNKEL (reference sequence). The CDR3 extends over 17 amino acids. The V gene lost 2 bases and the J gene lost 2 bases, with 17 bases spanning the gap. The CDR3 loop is CASSQSVTSTYTDTQYF. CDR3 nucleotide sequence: TGTGCCAGCAGCCAATCCGTTACTAGCACTTACACAGATACGCAGTATTTT.

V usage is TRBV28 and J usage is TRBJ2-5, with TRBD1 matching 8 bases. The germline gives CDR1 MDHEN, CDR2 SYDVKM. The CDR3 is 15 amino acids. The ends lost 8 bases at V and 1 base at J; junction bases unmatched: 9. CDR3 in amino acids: CASRGGQGPQETQYF. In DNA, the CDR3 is TGTGCCAGCCGAGGAGGACAGGGACCCCAAGAGACCCAGTACTTC.

The CDR3 DNA reads TGTGCCAGCAGTAGGATCCAGGGGATCTATGGCTACACCTTC. Its translation: CASSRIQGIYGYTF. The chain joins TRBV2 to TRBJ1-2, with D possibly TRBD1 on 6 matching bases. CDR3 size: 14 residues. V was trimmed by 5 bases and J by 4 bases, leaving 14 bases between them. CDR1 is SNHLY, CDR2 FYNNEI, per germline.

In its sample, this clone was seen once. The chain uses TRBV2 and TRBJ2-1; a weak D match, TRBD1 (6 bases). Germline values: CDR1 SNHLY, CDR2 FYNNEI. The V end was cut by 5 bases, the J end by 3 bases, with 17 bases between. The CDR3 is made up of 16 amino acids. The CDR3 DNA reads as TGTGCCAGCAGTCCAGTGGGTAGGGGGATCTACAATGAGCAGTTCTTC. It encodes CASSPVGRGIYNEQFF. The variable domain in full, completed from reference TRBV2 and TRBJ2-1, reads EPEVTQTPSHQVTQMGQEVILRCVPISNHLYFYWYRQILGQKVEFLVSFYNNEISEKSEIFDDQFSVERPDGSNFTLKIRSTKLEDSAMYFCASSPVGRGIYNEQFFGPGTRLTVL.

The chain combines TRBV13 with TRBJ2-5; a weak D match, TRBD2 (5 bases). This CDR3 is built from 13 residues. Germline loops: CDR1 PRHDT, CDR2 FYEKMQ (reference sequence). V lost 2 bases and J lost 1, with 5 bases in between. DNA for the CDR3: TGTGCCAGCAGCTTACGGGGCCAAGAGACCCAGTACTTC. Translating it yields CASSLRGQETQYF.

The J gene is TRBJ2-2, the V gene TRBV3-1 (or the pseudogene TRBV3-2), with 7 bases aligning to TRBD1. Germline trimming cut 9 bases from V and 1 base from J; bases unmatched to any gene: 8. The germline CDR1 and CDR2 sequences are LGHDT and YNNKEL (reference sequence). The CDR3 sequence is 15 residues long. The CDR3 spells CASAGTVLNTGELFF. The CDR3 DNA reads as TGTGCCAGTGCCGGGACAGTTTTGAACACCGGGGAGCTGTTTTTT.

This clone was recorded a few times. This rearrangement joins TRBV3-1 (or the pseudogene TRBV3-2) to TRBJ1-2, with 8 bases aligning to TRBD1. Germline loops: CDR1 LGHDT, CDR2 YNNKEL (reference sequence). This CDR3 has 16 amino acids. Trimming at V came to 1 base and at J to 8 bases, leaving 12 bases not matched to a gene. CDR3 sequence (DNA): TGTGCCAGCAGCCAAGGAGGCGGACAGGGAGTGGGGGGCTACACCTTC. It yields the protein CASSQGGGQGVGGYTF.

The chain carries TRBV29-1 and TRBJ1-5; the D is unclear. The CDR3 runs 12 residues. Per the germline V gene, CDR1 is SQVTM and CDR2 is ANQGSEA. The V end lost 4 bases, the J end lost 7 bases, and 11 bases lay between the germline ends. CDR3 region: CSVGGIGQPQHF. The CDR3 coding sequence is TGCAGCGTTGGAGGGATCGGCCAGCCCCAGCATTTT. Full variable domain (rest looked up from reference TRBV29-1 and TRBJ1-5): SAVISQKPSRDICQRGTSLTIQCQVDSQVTMMFWYRQQPGQSLTLIATANQGSEATYESGFVIDKFPISRPNLTFSTLTVSNMSPEDSSIYLCSVGGIGQPQHFGDGTRLSIL.

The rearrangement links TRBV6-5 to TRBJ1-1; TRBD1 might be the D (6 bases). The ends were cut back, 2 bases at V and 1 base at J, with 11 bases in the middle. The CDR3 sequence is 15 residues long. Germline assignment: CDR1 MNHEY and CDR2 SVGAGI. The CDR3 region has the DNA TGTGCCAGCAGTTACCATGGACAGAGGAACACTGAAGCTTTCTTT. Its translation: CASSYHGQRNTEAFF.

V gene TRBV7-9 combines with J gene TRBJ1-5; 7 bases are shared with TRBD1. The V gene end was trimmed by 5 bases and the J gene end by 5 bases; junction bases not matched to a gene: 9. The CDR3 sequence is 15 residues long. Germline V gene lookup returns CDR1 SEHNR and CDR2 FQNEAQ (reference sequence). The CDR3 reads CASSPGGLGDQPQHF. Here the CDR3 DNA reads TGTGCCAGCAGCCCAGGGGGATTAGGGGATCAGCCCCAGCATTTT.

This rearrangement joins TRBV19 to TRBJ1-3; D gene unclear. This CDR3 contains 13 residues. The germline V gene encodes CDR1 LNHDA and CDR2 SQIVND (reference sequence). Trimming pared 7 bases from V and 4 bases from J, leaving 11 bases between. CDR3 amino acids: CASTGDLGNTIYF. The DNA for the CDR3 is TGTGCCAGTACAGGCGATTTGGGAAACACCATATATTTT.

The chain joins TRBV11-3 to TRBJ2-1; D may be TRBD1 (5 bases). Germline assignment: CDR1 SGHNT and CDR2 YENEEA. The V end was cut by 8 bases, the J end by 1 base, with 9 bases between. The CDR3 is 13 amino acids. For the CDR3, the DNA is TGTGCCAGCGGCAGGGATTCCTACAATGAGCAGTTCTTC. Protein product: CASGRDSYNEQFF.

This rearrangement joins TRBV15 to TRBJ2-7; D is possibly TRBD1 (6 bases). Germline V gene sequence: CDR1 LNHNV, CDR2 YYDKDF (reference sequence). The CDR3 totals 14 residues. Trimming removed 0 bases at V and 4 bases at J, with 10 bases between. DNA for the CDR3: TGTGCCACCAGCAGAGATCAGGGGAGTTACGAGCAGTACTTC. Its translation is CATSRDQGSYEQYF. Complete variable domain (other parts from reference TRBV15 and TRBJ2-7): DAMVIQNPRYQVTQFGKPVTLSCSQTLNHNVMYWYQQKSSQAPKLLFHYYDKDFNNEADTPDNFQSRRPNTSFCFLDIRSPGLGDTAMYLCATSRDQGSYEQYFGPGTRLTVT.

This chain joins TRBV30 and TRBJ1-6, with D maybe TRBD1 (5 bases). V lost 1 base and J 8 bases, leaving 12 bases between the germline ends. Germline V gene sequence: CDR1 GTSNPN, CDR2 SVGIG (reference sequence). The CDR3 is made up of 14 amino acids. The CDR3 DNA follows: TGTGCCTGGAGTGGGGCCGGGGGATATTCACCCCTCCACTTT. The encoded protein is CAWSGAGGYSPLHF.

This chain's CDR3 is CASSLRKTYSSYEQYF. As DNA, the CDR3 is TGTGCCAGCAGCCTACGCAAAACTTACAGCTCCTACGAGCAGTACTTC. J is TRBJ2-7 and V is TRBV27; D unresolved. CDR3 length equals 16 residues. The V and J ends lost 6 bases and 0 bases respectively, with 18 bases between them. Germline assignment: CDR1 MNHEY and CDR2 SMNVEV (reference sequence).

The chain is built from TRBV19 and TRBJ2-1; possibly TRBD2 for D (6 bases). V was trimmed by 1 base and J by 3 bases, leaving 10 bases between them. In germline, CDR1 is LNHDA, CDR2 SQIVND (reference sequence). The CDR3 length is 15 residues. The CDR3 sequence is CASSIGAEGYNEQFF. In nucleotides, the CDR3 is TGTGCCAGTAGTATAGGAGCGGAGGGCTACAATGAGCAGTTCTTC.

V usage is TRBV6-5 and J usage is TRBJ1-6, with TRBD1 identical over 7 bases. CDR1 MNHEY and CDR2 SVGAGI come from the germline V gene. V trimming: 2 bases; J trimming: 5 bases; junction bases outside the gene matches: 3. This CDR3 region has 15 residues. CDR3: CASSYNGQDNSPLHF. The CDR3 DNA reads TGTGCCAGCAGTTACAACGGACAGGATAATTCACCCCTCCACTTT.

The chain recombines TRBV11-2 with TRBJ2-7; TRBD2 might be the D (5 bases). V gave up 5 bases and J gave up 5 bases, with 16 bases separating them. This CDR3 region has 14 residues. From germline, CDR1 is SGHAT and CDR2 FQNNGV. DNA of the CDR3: TGTGCCAGCAGCGCCCCCCCGGGGAATAACGAGCAGTACTTC. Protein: CASSAPPGNNEQYF.

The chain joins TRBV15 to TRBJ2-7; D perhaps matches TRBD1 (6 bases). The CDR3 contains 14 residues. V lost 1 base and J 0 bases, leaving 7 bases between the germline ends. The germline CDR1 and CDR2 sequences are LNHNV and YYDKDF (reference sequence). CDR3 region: CATSRGDTSYEQYF. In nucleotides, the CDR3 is TGTGCCACCAGCAGAGGGGACACCTCCTACGAGCAGTACTTC.

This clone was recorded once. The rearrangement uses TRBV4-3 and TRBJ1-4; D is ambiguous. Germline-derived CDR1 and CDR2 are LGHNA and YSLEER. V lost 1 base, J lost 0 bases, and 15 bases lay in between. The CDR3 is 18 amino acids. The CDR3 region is CASSQGGSHQATNEKLFF. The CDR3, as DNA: TGCGCCAGCAGCCAAGGTGGATCTCACCAGGCAACTAATGAAAAACTGTTTTTT.

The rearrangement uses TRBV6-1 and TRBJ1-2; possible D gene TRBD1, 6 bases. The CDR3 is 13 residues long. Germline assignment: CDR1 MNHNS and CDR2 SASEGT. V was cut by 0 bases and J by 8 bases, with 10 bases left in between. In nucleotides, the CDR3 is TGTGCCAGCAGTGAAGCGCCAGGGGACGGCTACACCTTC. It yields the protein CASSEAPGDGYTF.

As DNA, the CDR3 is TGTGCCAGCAGCAGAAGGTGGGGGGATTTCAACACCGGGGAGCTGTTTTTT. Its protein is CASSRRWGDFNTGELFF. J is TRBJ2-2 and V is TRBV27; D is possibly TRBD2 (6 bases). The CDR3 is 17 residues long. The V gene lost 6 bases and the J gene lost 2 bases, with 19 bases spanning the gap. In germline, CDR1 is MNHEY, CDR2 SMNVEV (reference sequence).

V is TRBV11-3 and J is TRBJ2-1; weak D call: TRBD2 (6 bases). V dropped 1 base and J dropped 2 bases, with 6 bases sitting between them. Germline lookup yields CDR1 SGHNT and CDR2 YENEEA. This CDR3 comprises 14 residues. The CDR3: CASSLAGAYNEQFF. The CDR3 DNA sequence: TGTGCCAGCAGCTTAGCGGGAGCCTACAATGAGCAGTTCTTC. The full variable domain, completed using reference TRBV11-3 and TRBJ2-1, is EAGVVQSPRYKIIEKKQPVAFWCNPISGHNTLYWYLQNLGQGPELLIRYENEEAVDDSQLPKDRFSAERLKGVDSTLKIQPAELGDSAVYLCASSLAGAYNEQFFGPGTRLTVL.

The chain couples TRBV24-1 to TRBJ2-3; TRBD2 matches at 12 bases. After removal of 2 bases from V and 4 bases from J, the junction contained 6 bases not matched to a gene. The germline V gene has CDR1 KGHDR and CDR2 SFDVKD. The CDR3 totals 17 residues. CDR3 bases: TGTGCCACCAGTGATTCTCGACTAGCGGGAGCAGCAGATACGCAGTATTTT. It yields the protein CATSDSRLAGAADTQYF.